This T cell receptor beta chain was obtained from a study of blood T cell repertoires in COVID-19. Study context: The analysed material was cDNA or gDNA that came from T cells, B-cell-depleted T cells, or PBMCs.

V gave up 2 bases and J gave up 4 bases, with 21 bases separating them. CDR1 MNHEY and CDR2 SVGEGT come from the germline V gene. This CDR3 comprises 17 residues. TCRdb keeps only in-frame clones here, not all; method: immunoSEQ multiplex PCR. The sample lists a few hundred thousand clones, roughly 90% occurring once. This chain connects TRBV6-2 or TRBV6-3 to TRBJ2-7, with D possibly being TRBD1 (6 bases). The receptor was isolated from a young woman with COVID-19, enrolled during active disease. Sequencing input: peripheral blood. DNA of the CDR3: TGTGCCAGCAGTTACGGTGGGGAAGCGACAGGCCCTTACGAGCAGTACTTC. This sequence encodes CASSYGGEATGPYEQYF.